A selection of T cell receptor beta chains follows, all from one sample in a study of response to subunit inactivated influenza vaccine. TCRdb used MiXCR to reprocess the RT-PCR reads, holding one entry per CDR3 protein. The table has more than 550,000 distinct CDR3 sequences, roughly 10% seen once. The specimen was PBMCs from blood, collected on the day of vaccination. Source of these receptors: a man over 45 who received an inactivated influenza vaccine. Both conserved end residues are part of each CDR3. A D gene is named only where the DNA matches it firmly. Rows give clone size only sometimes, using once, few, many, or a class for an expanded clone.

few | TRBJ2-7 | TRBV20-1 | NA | CSASTGLAEQYF | TGCAGTGCTTCGACGGGTTTGGCCGAGCAGTACTTC
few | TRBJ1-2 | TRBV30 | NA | CAWRKGNYGYTF | TGTGCCTGGAGGAAGGGAAACTATGGCTACACCTTC
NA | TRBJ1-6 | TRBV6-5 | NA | CASSYSGGRGSPLHF | TGTGCCAGCAGTTATAGTGGGGGAAGGGGATCACCCCTCCACTTT
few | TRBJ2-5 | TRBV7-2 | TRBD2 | CASSSSTSGIKETQYF | TGTGCCAGCAGCTCTTCGACTAGCGGGATTAAAGAGACCCAGTACTTC
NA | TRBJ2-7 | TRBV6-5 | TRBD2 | CASSSTSGTYEQYF | TGTGCCAGCAGTTCGACTAGCGGCACCTACGAGCAGTACTTC
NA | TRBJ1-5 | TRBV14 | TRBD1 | CASSRDSYQPQHF | TGTGCCAGTTCCCGGGACAGTTATCAGCCCCAGCATTTT
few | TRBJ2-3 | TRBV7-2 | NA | CASSLVGRPLSDTQYF | TGTGCCAGCAGCTTAGTCGGGCGACCCCTCTCAGATACGCAGTATTTT
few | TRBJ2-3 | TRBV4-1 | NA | CASSQERGGRTDTQYF | TGCGCCAGCAGCCAAGAAAGAGGGGGTCGCACAGATACGCAGTATTTT
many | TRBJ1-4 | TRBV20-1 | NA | CSARVSGVGEKLFF | TGCAGTGCTAGAGTATCCGGGGTTGGTGAAAAACTGTTTTTT
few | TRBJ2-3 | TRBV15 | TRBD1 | CATNNRDRGLVHTQYF | TGTGCCACCAACAATCGGGACAGGGGCCTCGTTCATACGCAGTATTTT
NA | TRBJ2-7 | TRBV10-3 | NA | CAISEGAGEGGEQYF | TGTGCCATCAGTGAAGGGGCAGGGGAAGGCGGCGAGCAGTACTTC
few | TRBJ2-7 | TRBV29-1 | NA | CSVEERLAVGEQYF | TGCAGCGTTGAAGAACGACTCGCTGTTGGGGAGCAGTACTTC
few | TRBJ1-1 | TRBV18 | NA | CASSPTLGNLNTEAFF | TGTGCCAGCTCACCGACGCTGGGTAATCTGAACACTGAAGCTTTCTTT
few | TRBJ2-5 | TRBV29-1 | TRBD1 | CSAMDRLQETQYF | TGCAGCGCCATGGACAGGCTCCAAGAGACCCAGTACTTC
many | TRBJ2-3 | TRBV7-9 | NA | CASSPGKSLGTDTQYF | TGTGCCAGCAGCCCCGGGAAAAGTCTAGGCACAGATACGCAGTATTTT
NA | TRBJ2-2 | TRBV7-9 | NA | CASSYGVSTGELFF | TGTGCCAGCAGCTATGGTGTAAGCACCGGGGAGCTGTTTTTT
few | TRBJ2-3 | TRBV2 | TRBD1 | CASSATGIVTDTQYF | TGTGCCAGCAGTGCGACAGGGATCGTCACAGATACGCAGTATTTT
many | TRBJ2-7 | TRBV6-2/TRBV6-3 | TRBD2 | CASSPSYQRGAYEQYF | TGTGCCAGCAGCCCCTCCTACCAGCGGGGGGCCTACGAGCAGTACTTC
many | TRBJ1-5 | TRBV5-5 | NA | CASTLSKPQHF | TGTGCCAGCACTCTATCCAAGCCCCAGCATTTT
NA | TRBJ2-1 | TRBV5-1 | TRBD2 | CASSSTGTSGGEQFF | TGCGCCAGCAGCTCCACCGGGACTAGCGGGGGTGAGCAGTTCTTC
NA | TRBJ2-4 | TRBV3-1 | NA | CASSQLSGDSAKNIQYF | TGTGCCAGCAGCCAATTGTCGGGCGATAGCGCAAAAAACATTCAGTACTTC
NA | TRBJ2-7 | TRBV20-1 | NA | CSAEGLLSSYEQYF | TGCAGTGCCGAGGGGTTATTGAGCTCCTACGAGCAGTACTTC
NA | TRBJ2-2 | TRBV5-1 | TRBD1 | CASSPTRGQTGELFF | TGCGCCAGCAGCCCGACGAGGGGGCAAACCGGGGAGCTGTTTTTT
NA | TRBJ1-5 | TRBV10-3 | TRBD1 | CAISESLGQGDQPQHF | TGTGCCATCAGTGAGTCGTTGGGACAGGGAGATCAGCCCCAGCATTTT
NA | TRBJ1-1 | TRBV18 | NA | CASSPSWTNTEAFF | TGTGCCAGCTCGCCCTCTTGGACGAACACTGAAGCTTTCTTT
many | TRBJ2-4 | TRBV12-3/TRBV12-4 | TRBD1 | CASSRTGWINIQYF | TGTGCCAGCAGTAGGACAGGGTGGATAAACATTCAGTACTTC
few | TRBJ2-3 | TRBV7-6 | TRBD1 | CASSGGLWYRGPGDTQYF | TGTGCCAGCAGCGGGGGCCTTTGGTACAGGGGCCCAGGTGATACGCAGTATTTT
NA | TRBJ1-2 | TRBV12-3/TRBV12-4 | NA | CASSLRGGADYGYTF | TGTGCCAGCAGTTTGCGGGGGGGCGCGGACTATGGCTACACCTTC
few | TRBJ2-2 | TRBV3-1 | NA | CASSQAAGPNTGELFF | TGTGCCAGCAGCCAAGCTGCGGGGCCGAACACCGGGGAGCTGTTTTTT
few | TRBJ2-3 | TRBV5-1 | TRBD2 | CASSSTSGGVADTQYF | TGCGCCAGCAGCTCGACTAGCGGGGGGGTGGCAGATACGCAGTATTTT
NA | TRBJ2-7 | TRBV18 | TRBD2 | CASSLNLAGGSYEQYF | TGTGCCAGCTCACTAAACCTCGCGGGAGGTTCCTACGAGCAGTACTTC
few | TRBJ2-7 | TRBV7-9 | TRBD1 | CASSAGTGKYF | TGTGCCAGCAGCGCCGGGACAGGGAAGTACTTC
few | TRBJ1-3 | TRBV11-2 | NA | CASSLDVPVSGNTIYF | TGTGCCAGCAGCTTAGATGTGCCAGTCTCTGGAAACACCATATATTTT
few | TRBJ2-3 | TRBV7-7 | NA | CASSPTDSRTDTQYF | TGTGCCAGCAGCCCCACCGACAGCCGCACAGATACGCAGTATTTT
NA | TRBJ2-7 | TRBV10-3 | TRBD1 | CAISLDRIDEQYF | TGTGCCATCAGCCTGGACAGGATCGACGAGCAGTACTTC
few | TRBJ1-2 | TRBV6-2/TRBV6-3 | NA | CASKNGVYGYTF | TGTGCCAGCAAGAACGGGGTCTATGGCTACACCTTC
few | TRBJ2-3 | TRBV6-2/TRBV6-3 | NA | CASTDTGDTQYF | TGTGCCAGCACCGACACAGGGGATACGCAGTATTTT
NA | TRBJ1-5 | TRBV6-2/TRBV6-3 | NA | CATSDYSNQPQHF | TGTGCCACCTCAGATTATAGCAATCAGCCCCAGCATTTT
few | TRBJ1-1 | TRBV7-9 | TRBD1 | CASSPNRGRGTEAFF | TGTGCCAGCAGCCCTAACAGGGGGCGCGGCACTGAAGCTTTCTTT
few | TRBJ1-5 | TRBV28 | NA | CASSLTRILSNQPQHF | TGTGCCAGCAGTTTAACCCGGATCCTTAGCAATCAGCCCCAGCATTTT
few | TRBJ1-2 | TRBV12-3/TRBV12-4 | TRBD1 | CASSSSRQGLSGYTF | TGTGCCAGCAGTTCCTCAAGACAGGGATTAAGTGGCTACACCTTC
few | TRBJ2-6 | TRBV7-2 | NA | CASSLWLPGSGANVLTF | TGTGCCAGCAGCTTATGGCTCCCAGGTTCTGGGGCCAACGTCCTGACTTTC
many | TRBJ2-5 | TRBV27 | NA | CASSLSVEETQYF | TGTGCCAGCAGTTTATCGGTGGAAGAGACCCAGTACTTC
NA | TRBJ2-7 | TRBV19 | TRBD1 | CASRHRGRSDEQYF | TGTGCCAGTAGACACAGGGGGCGTTCGGACGAGCAGTACTTC
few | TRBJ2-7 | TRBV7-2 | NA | CASRPGPGRYEQYF | TGTGCCAGCCGCCCAGGCCCGGGACGTTACGAGCAGTACTTC
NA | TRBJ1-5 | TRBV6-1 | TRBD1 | CASSAVGQGYSNQPQHF | TGTGCCAGCAGTGCCGTAGGACAGGGGTATAGCAATCAGCCCCAGCATTTT
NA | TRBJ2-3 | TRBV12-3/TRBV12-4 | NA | CASTLGTSTQYF | TGTGCCAGCACCCTAGGAACAAGCACGCAGTATTTT
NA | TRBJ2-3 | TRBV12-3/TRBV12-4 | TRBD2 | CASRPGLAGGPTDTQYF | TGTGCCAGCAGGCCGGGACTAGCGGGGGGCCCCACAGATACGCAGTATTTT